What follows describes a single T cell receptor (beta chain). Its antigen is not identified. One end of the junction varies from germline; a read error may be responsible. This CDR3 is also generated by other DNA sequences in the sample. Primers for the PCR totalled 60 Vbeta and 13 Jbeta. Original analysis: Unique TCR beta chains totaled 65 million to 95 million in a later count, with roughly 10 million of them shared. Method: immunoSEQ multiplex PCR; TCRdb's copy keeps in-frame clones and lacks some. D and trimming come from the DNA, and the V and J calls and clone size come from that table. In the table there are more than 95,000 clones, about 84% of which are singletons. This sample was taken from a study of cytomegalovirus exposure and HLA in healthy donors. Notes on the study in general: Indistinguishable V segments such as TRBV6-2 and TRBV6-3 were excluded. A reported reduction in N-insertions relative to the approximately 670-donor mean was seen in an Asian-associated ancestry cluster in a later analysis. Using the classifier, cytomegalovirus status was reportedly diagnosed with high specificity and sensitivity.

The CDR3 runs to 11 residues. Germline V lookup: CDR1 MNHNY, CDR2 SVGAGI (reference sequence). This TCR was recovered from a man between 18 and 35 years old in good health and CMV-seropositive. Sequenced sample: PBMCs. The genes are TRBV6-6 and TRBJ2-5; possibly TRBD2 for D (6 bases). DNA for the CDR3: TGTGCCAGCAGTTCAGGAGGGGCCCAATACTTC. It translates to CASSSGGAQYF.